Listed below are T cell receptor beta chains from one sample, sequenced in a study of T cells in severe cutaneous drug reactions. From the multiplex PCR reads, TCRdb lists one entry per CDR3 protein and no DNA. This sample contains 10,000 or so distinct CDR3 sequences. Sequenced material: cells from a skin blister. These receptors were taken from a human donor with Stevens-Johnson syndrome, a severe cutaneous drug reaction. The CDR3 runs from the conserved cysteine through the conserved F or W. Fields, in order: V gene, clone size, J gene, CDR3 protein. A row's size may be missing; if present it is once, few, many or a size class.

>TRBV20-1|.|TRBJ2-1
CSAPDPTGGNEQFF
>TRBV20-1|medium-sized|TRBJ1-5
CSARGGGSGQPQHF
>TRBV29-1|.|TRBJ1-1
CSVVSGPVNTEAFF
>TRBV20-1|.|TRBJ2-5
CSASTLAGGPSQETQYF
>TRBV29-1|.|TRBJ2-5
CSWGGRETQYF
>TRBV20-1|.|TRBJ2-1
CSAREGGGINEQFF
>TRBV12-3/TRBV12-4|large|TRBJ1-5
CASSLGNSGQHF
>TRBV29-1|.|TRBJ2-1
CSVSAYNEQFF
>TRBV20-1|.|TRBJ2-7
CSARTRDRGYEQYF
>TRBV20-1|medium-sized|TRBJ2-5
CSARAQTGGETQYF
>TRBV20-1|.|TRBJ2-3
CSARDPTSSRTDTQYF
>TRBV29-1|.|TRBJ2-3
CSTLLAGGPPDTQYF
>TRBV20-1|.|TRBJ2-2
CSASTSPGDTGELFF
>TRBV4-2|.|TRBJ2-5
CASSQLGPGQETQYF